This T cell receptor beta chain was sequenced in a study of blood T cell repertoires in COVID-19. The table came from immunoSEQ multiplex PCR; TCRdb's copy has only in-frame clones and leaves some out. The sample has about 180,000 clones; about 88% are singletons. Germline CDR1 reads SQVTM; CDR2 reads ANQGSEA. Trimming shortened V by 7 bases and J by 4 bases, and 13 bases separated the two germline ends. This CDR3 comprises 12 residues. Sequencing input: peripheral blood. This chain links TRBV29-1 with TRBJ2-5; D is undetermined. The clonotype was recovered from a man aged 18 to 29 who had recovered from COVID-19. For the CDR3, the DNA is TGCAGCGCCCTTCACTATCGAGAGACCCAGTACTTC. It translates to CSALHYRETQYF.